These T cell receptor beta chains were read from a single sample in a study of T-cell reconstitution after alpha-beta-depleted transplantation in children. One entry per CDR3 protein results from TCRdb running MiXCR on the PCR reads. Found here are about half a million distinct CDR3 sequences, around 12% of them singletons; the top ten hold 5% to 6%. The sequenced sample was PBMCs from the stem cell graft donor, obtained from the stem cell graft. All receptors come from a human donor who donated a stem cell graft to a child with combined immunodeficiency. The CDR3 runs from the conserved cysteine through the conserved F or W. D genes are given only for firm matches. For some rows the clone size is stated as once, few or many, or as a class when expanded; others skip it.

>TRBV29-1|few|NA|TRBJ2-7
TGCAGCGTTACGGAACCGACAGCTTCCTACGAGCAGTACTTC
CSVTEPTASYEQYF
>TRBV9|NA|TRBD1|TRBJ2-3
TGTGCCAGCAGCGTGTTCGGGCAGGGGGACACAGATACGCAGTATTTT
CASSVFGQGDTDTQYF
>TRBV12-3/TRBV12-4|many|NA|TRBJ2-7
TGTGCCAGCAGTTTCGAGTACGAGCAGTACTTC
CASSFEYEQYF
>TRBV12-3/TRBV12-4|NA|TRBD2|TRBJ2-5
TGTGCCAGCACCTCGCGGGGGGGGCCGTACCAAGAGACCCAGTACTTC
CASTSRGGPYQETQYF
>TRBV6-5|NA|NA|TRBJ1-1
TGTGCCAGCAGTTACCGCGGCAGGGAGAGTGAAGCTTTCTTT
CASSYRGRESEAFF
>TRBV20-1|many|NA|TRBJ2-7
TGCAGTGCTCTAAGACCGACAGTCTCCTACGAGCAGTACTTC
CSALRPTVSYEQYF
>TRBV30|few|NA|TRBJ1-6
TGTGCCTGGAGTGGCATGGTCGTGGGGCCCCTCCACTTT
CAWSGMVVGPLHF
>TRBV28|NA|TRBD2|TRBJ2-5
TGTGCCAGCAGTTTTAATTGGCTAGCGGGGGAAGAGACCCAGTACTTC
CASSFNWLAGEETQYF
>TRBV7-2|few|TRBD2|TRBJ2-5
TGTGCCAGCAGCTTAGCGCTATGGGGGAGGGCGTTTGAGACCCAGTACTTC
CASSLALWGRAFETQYF
>TRBV12-3/TRBV12-4|many|TRBD2|TRBJ2-2
TGTGCCAGCAGTTTCGGACTAGCGAGCGGGGAGCTGTTTTTT
CASSFGLASGELFF
>TRBV5-6|few|NA|TRBJ2-7
TGTGCCAGCAGCTTTCCGGGGACACCAAAATACGAGCAGTACTTC
CASSFPGTPKYEQYF
>TRBV20-1|NA|TRBD1|TRBJ2-3
TGCAGTGCTAGAGATCCCGACAGGGACAACACAGATACGCAGTATTTT
CSARDPDRDNTDTQYF
>TRBV20-1|NA|TRBD2|TRBJ2-1
TGCAGTGCTGGAGGGGCTCCTAGCGGGGGGGTTTACAATGAGCAGTTCTTC
CSAGGAPSGGVYNEQFF
>TRBV18|NA|TRBD1|TRBJ1-1
TGTGCCAGCTGCCCAGACAGGGGGCGAAACACTGAAGCTTTCTTT
CASCPDRGRNTEAFF
>TRBV15|NA|NA|TRBJ2-5
TGTGCCACCAGCAGATTTGGGATCCAAGAGACCCAGTACTTC
CATSRFGIQETQYF
>TRBV19|NA|NA|TRBJ2-7
TGTGCCAGTAGCAAGTGGGAGGACTACGAGCAGTACTTC
CASSKWEDYEQYF
>TRBV6-2/TRBV6-3|few|NA|TRBJ1-2
TGTGCCAGCAGTTACTTGGATTATGGCTACACCTTC
CASSYLDYGYTF
>TRBV20-1|few|NA|TRBJ2-7
TGCAGTGCTACGCCCTTTGACTCCTACGAGCAGTACTTC
CSATPFDSYEQYF
>TRBV6-5|NA|NA|TRBJ1-1
TGTGCCAGCAGTTACTCATCGATCCCGGGACGGGAGGAAGCTTTCTTT
CASSYSSIPGREEAFF
>TRBV18|NA|TRBD2|TRBJ2-2
TGTGCCAGCTCACCAGAGAGCGGGAGGGCCGCCGGGGAGCTGTTTTTT
CASSPESGRAAGELFF
>TRBV2|NA|TRBD1|TRBJ2-1
TGTGCCAGCAGGCCGGGACAGGCTTACAATGAGCAGTTCTTC
CASRPGQAYNEQFF
>TRBV10-3|NA|NA|TRBJ2-3
TGTGCCATCAGTGAGTCAGGGAATACGCAGTATTTT
CAISESGNTQYF
>TRBV10-3|few|TRBD1|TRBJ2-7
TGTGCCATCAGGCCGGGACAGGGACTCTCCTACGAGCAGTACTTC
CAIRPGQGLSYEQYF
>TRBV20-1|NA|NA|TRBJ1-4
TGCAGTGCTAGTAATGGGAGGAGTGAAAAACTGTTTTTT
CSASNGRSEKLFF
>TRBV5-5|few|NA|TRBJ1-5
TGTGCCAGCAGCTTGAGGGAGGGAAGTTGGAGCAATCAGCCCCAGCATTTT
CASSLREGSWSNQPQHF
>TRBV3-1|NA|NA|TRBJ2-3
TGTGCCAGCAGCCAAGATCAGATAGGGGGGGGATACACAGATACGCAGTATTTT
CASSQDQIGGGYTDTQYF
>TRBV5-1|few|NA|TRBJ1-1
TGCGCCAGCAGCCAGGTGGGACGGTACACTGAAGCTTTCTTT
CASSQVGRYTEAFF
>TRBV9|once|NA|TRBJ1-4
TGTGCCAGCAGGGACAACACTAATGAAAAACTGTTTTTT
CASRDNTNEKLFF
>TRBV12-3/TRBV12-4|few|TRBD2|TRBJ2-1
TGTGCCAGCAGTCGGCCGGGACTAGCCTACAATGAGCAGTTCTTC
CASSRPGLAYNEQFF
>TRBV18|NA|NA|TRBJ2-3
TGTGCCAGCTCACCACCGGTCAGGGCCACAGATACGCAGTATTTT
CASSPPVRATDTQYF